This TCR beta chain was found in a study of blood T cell repertoires in COVID-19. Study as a whole: The United States, Italy and Spain supplied acute and convalescent COVID-19 samples. T cells, B-cell-depleted T cells, or PBMCs provided the cDNA or gDNA that served as material.

The CDR3 covers 15 residues. Trimming took off 1 base at V and 1 base at J, with 10 bases between the two ends. The germline V gene encodes CDR1 MGHRA and CDR2 YSYEKL. Per the original methods: The authors estimated nucleated cell counts from reference gene primer amplification. Profiling relied on immunoSEQ multiplex PCR, and the TCRdb table lists in-frame clones only, not all of them. The V and J calls and clone size were taken over from that table, and D and trimming were inferred from the DNA. The sample has 200,000 or so clones; roughly 88% are singletons. The sequenced sample consisted of peripheral blood. This clonotype was sampled from a human donor with active or convalescent COVID-19. The donor label of this sample is uncertain. The chain uses TRBV4-1 and TRBJ2-5; D not resolved. The CDR3 reads CASSQVGLTQETQYF. CDR3 DNA sequence: TGCGCCAGCAGCCAAGTCGGTCTTACCCAAGAGACCCAGTACTTC.